These 11 T cell receptor beta chains were all obtained from the same sample, sequenced in a study of blood T cell repertoires in COVID-19. Repertoires were generated with immunoSEQ multiplex PCR, while TCRdb's copy carries only in-frame clones and drops some. The table has 140,000 to 150,000 clones, 80% seen once; the top ten hold 10% to 15%. Sequenced input: peripheral blood. The receptors were gathered from a man aged 55 to 70 with active or convalescent COVID-19.

V and J are TRBV11-3 and TRBJ2-1; D may be TRBD2 (5 bases). The length of the CDR3 is 14 residues. Germline CDR1 is SGHNT and CDR2 is YENEEA. The V end was cut by 8 bases, the J end by 7 bases, with 18 bases between. The chain's CDR3 is CASSPRWRLNEQFF. CDR3 nucleotide sequence: TGTGCCAGCTCCCCGAGGTGGAGGTTGAATGAGCAGTTCTTC.

This chain joins TRBV5-1 and TRBJ2-1, with TRBD2 matching over 8 bases. The V gene end was trimmed by 2 bases and the J gene end by 7 bases; junction bases not matched to a gene: 5. Per the germline V gene, CDR1 is SGHRS and CDR2 is YFSETQ. CDR3 length: 14 residues. The CDR3 DNA sequence: TGCGCCAGCAGCTTTGGCGGGAGGAGGAATGAGCAGTTCTTC. This codes for CASSFGGRRNEQFF. The variable domain in full, completed from reference TRBV5-1 and TRBJ2-1, reads KAGVTQTPRYLIKTRGQQVTLSCSPISGHRSVSWYQQTPGQGLQFLFEYFSETQRNKGNFPGRFSGRQFSNSRSEMNVSTLELGDSALYLCASSFGGRRNEQFFGPGTRLTVL.

This clone was observed many times. J is TRBJ1-5 and V is TRBV7-8; the match to TRBD1 covers 8 bases. CDR1 is SGHVS, CDR2 FQNEAQ, per germline. There are 14 residues in the CDR3. V trimming: 10 bases; J trimming: 1 base; junction bases outside the gene matches: 6. The CDR3 region is CATAQGASNQPQHF. Written as DNA, the CDR3 is TGTGCCACCGCCCAGGGGGCAAGCAATCAGCCCCAGCATTTT.

The chain couples TRBV6-6 to TRBJ2-7; TRBD2 agrees at 9 bases. The V and J ends lost 7 bases and 3 bases, in that order; junction bases with no gene match: 10. The CDR3 loop spans 15 amino acids. CDR1 is MNHNY, CDR2 SVGAGI, per germline (reference sequence). For the CDR3, the DNA is TGTGCCAGCACCCGTCCGACTAGCGGCGACTACGAGCAGTACTTC. Amino acid sequence: CASTRPTSGDYEQYF.

In this sample, this clone turned up once. The chain employs TRBV5-6 and TRBJ1-6; D uncertain. The V and J ends lost 2 bases and 9 bases respectively, with 9 bases between them. CDR3 size: 13 residues. Germline values: CDR1 SGHDT, CDR2 YYEEEE. The CDR3: CASSLLSGSPLHF. The CDR3 DNA follows: TGTGCCAGCAGCTTACTCTCAGGTTCACCCCTCCACTTT.

There are a few counts of this clone. The J gene is TRBJ2-7, the V gene TRBV5-1; 8 nucleotides line up with TRBD1. The CDR3 sequence is 15 residues long. The germline V gene encodes CDR1 SGHRS and CDR2 YFSETQ. J lost 0 bases, V lost 4 bases, and 6 bases had no gene match. The CDR3 here is CASSRYRGNSYEQYF. As DNA, the CDR3 is TGCGCCAGCAGCCGTTACAGGGGGAACTCCTACGAGCAGTACTTC.

This sequence joins TRBV28 and TRBJ1-5; 7 bases line up with TRBD1. This CDR3 comprises 15 residues. V shed 4 bases and J 7 bases; nucleotides not matched to a gene: 10. The germline V gene encodes CDR1 MDHEN and CDR2 SYDVKM. Written as DNA, the CDR3 is TGTGCCAGCAGTTCCACAGGGGCCTTTGGGCAGCCCCAGCATTTT. This sequence encodes CASSSTGAFGQPQHF.

This clone was detected only a few times. The chain links TRBV7-9 to TRBJ2-1; 7 bases match TRBD1. Germline V gene data show CDR1 as SEHNR and CDR2 as FQNEAQ (reference sequence). This CDR3 is 14 amino acids long. Trimming removed 6 bases from V and 1 base from J; junction bases left unmatched: 3. CDR3 sequence reads: CASRTRGSYNEQFF. CDR3 nucleotides: TGTGCCAGCAGGACCAGGGGGTCCTACAATGAGCAGTTCTTC.

Here the CDR3 reads CASSVGGQYGYTF. CDR3 sequence (DNA): TGTGCCAGCAGTGTGGGGGGACAGTATGGCTACACCTTC. V is TRBV2 and J is TRBJ1-2; 7 bases match TRBD1. J lost 5 bases, V lost 4 bases, and 4 bases had no gene match. Germline V gene sequence: CDR1 SNHLY, CDR2 FYNNEI. This CDR3 has 13 residues.

The chain is built from TRBV27 and TRBJ2-3; 9 nucleotides agree with TRBD2. Looked up from germline, CDR1 is MNHEY and CDR2 is SMNVEV (reference sequence). The CDR3 spans 18 residues. With V trimmed by 1 base and J by 4 bases, 12 bases remained unmatched. In DNA, the CDR3 is TGTGCCAGCAGTTTATTGGGACTAGCCCGAGGGAGGGCAGATACGCAGTATTTT. The encoded protein is CASSLLGLARGRADTQYF.

The chain joins TRBV6-1 to TRBJ1-2; D not resolved. V was trimmed by 2 bases and J by 8 bases, leaving 12 bases between them. This CDR3 has 13 residues. Germline V gene data show CDR1 as MNHNS and CDR2 as SASEGT. The CDR3 DNA follows: TGTGCCAGCAGTGAAACTGGGCGCCCCGGCTACACCTTC. This encodes CASSETGRPGYTF.